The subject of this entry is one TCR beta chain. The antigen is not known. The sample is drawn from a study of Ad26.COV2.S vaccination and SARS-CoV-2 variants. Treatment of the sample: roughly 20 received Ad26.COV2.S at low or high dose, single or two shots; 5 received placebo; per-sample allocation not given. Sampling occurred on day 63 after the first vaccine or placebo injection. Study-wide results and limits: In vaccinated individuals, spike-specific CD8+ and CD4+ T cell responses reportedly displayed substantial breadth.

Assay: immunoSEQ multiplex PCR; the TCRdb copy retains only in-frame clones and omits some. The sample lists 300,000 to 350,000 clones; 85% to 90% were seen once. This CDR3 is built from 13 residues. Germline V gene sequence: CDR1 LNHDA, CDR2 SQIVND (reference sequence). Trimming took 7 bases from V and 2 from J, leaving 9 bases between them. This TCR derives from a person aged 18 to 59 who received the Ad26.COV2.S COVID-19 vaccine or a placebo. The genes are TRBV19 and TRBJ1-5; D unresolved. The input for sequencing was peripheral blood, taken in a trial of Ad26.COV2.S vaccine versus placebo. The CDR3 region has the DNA TGTGCCAGTACCCTCGCGGGCAATCAGCCCCAGCATTTT. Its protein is CASTLAGNQPQHF.